The 32 T cell receptor beta chains presented below share a single source sample, sequenced in a study of early T cells in non-severe SARS-CoV-2 infection. TCRdb re-called the 5' RACE reads with MiXCR, one entry per CDR3 protein. The data hold 30,000 to 40,000 distinct CDR3 sequences, with more than 4.5% observed a single time. Here the sequenced sample was whole blood, taken at baseline. The receptors derive from an adult who was a healthcare worker with PCR-confirmed SARS-CoV-2 infection or an uninfected control (not recorded which).

This clonotype was seen many times. The chain couples TRBV20-1 to TRBJ2-7; TRBD2 agrees at 8 bases. The CDR3 consists of 14 residues. V lost 3 bases, J lost 5 bases, and 9 bases stayed unmatched. CDR1 and CDR2 (germline): DFQATT, SNEGSKA (reference sequence). This chain's CDR3 is CSASGRVRSHEQYF. The CDR3 coding sequence is TGCAGTGCTAGCGGGAGGGTTAGAAGCCACGAGCAGTACTTC.

This clonotype was observed many times. J is TRBJ2-7 and V is TRBV7-6; D is perhaps TRBD2 (6 bases). The CDR3 extends over 15 amino acids. The germline gives CDR1 SGHVS, CDR2 FNYEAQ. Trimming shortened V by 0 bases and J by 7 bases, and 16 bases separated the two germline ends. CDR3 DNA sequence: TGTGCCAGCAGCTTAGCCGGTTTTAGCGGAGAGGAGCAGTACTTC. Protein sequence: CASSLAGFSGEEQYF.

This clonotype occurred a few times. The V and J genes are TRBV4-2 and TRBJ2-1; D ambiguous. CDR1 and CDR2 (germline): LGHNA, YNFKEQ. Trimming stripped 0 bases from V and 9 bases from J, with 12 bases between. The CDR3 totals 14 residues. The CDR3 DNA reads as TGTGCCAGCAGCCAAGATTTCGGTACGACTGAGCAGTTCTTC. It translates to CASSQDFGTTEQFF.

This clonotype was counted at least ten times. V gene TRBV28 combines with J gene TRBJ2-5, with no clear D. CDR1 is MDHEN, CDR2 SYDVKM, per germline. V was cut by 6 bases and J by 7 bases, with 18 bases left in between. The CDR3 covers 14 residues. This CDR3 reads CASSYQVGFATQYF. The CDR3 region has the DNA TGTGCCAGCAGCTATCAAGTAGGGTTCGCGACCCAGTACTTC.

This clonotype was counted at least ten times. V usage is TRBV12-3 or TRBV12-4 and J usage is TRBJ2-1, with a weak D call TRBD2 (6 bases). Deletions cut 4 bases from V and 4 bases from J, with 8 bases between. The CDR3 extends over 13 amino acids. The CDR3 bases are TGTGCCAGCAGTTCGGGGAGGTACAATGAGCAGTTCTTC. It is translated as CASSSGRYNEQFF.

This clonotype was seen only a few times. The chain is built from TRBV28 and TRBJ1-2; 7 positions match TRBD1. V shed 6 bases and J 7 bases; nucleotides not matched to a gene: 14. Germline CDR1 MDHEN, CDR2 SYDVKM. The CDR3 consists of 15 residues. CDR3 DNA sequence: TGTGCCAGCAGACCCCAGGGAGGGGGCAGGGGTGGCTACACCTTC. It codes for CASRPQGGGRGGYTF.

This clonotype occurred a few times. The chain links TRBV6-4 to TRBJ2-3; 9 bases are shared with TRBD2. Germline V gives CDR1 MRHNA, CDR2 SNTAGT. The CDR3 totals 19 residues. With V trimmed by 8 bases and J by 4 bases, 22 bases remained unmatched. In DNA, the CDR3 is TGTGCCAGCCCTCTGGCTAGCGGGACTGGGCGCTATAGTGCAGATACGCAGTATTTT. Residues: CASPLASGTGRYSADTQYF.

This clonotype has a handful of counts. This chain connects TRBV28 to TRBJ2-1; the match to TRBD2 covers 7 bases. CDR1 and CDR2 (germline): MDHEN, SYDVKM. After removal of 4 bases from V and 0 bases from J, the junction contained 6 bases not matched to a gene. The CDR3 is made up of 16 amino acids. CDR3: CASSYLAGRSYNEQFF. The CDR3 DNA is TGTGCCAGCAGTTATTTAGCGGGTCGCTCCTACAATGAGCAGTTCTTC.

The chain joins TRBV7-3 to TRBJ1-1; possibly TRBD1 for D (5 bases). Germline loops: CDR1 SGHTA, CDR2 FQGTGA. This CDR3 region has 15 residues. Between the trimmed V and J ends, which lost 2 bases and 2 bases, there was a span of 12 bases. In DNA, the CDR3 is TGTGCCAGCAGCTTAGGAGGGGCAGAAAACACTGAAGCTTTCTTT. Translation: CASSLGGAENTEAFF. Full variable domain (outside the CDR3, taken from reference TRBV7-3 and TRBJ1-1): GAGVSQTPSNKVTEKGKYVELRCDPISGHTALYWYRQSLGQGPEFLIYFQGTGAADDSGLPNDRFFAVRPEGSVSTLKIQRTERGDSAVYLCASSLGGAENTEAFFGQGTRLTVV.

At least ten counts were recorded for this clonotype. This chain connects TRBV7-3 to TRBJ2-2, with TRBD1 matching 9 bases. Germline V gives CDR1 SGHTA, CDR2 FQGTGA. The trim removed 5 bases at V and 6 bases at J, leaving 10 bases unmatched. CDR3 size: 16 residues. CDR3 sequence (DNA): TGTGCCAGCAGCATATACCCGGGACAGGGACCCGGGGAGCTGTTTTTT. The encoded protein is CASSIYPGQGPGELFF.

V usage is TRBV4-3 and J usage is TRBJ1-1, with TRBD1 matching 8 bases. This CDR3 is built from 16 residues. Unmatched junction bases numbered 10, after V lost 4 bases and J lost 3 bases. Germline values: CDR1 LGHNA, CDR2 YSLEER. Here the CDR3 reads CASSLTGGVRYTEAFF. DNA for the CDR3: TGCGCCAGCAGCCTTACAGGGGGGGTAAGGTACACTGAAGCTTTCTTT.

This clonotype showed up just a few times. The rearrangement links TRBV11-2 to TRBJ2-1; D is perhaps TRBD2 (7 bases). The V end was cut by 5 bases, the J end by 3 bases, with 11 bases between. The germline V gene encodes CDR1 SGHAT and CDR2 FQNNGV. There are 14 residues in the CDR3. The CDR3 protein is CASSGGALYNEQFF. DNA of the CDR3: TGTGCCAGCAGCGGGGGGGCCCTCTACAATGAGCAGTTCTTC.

The table lists this clonotype with many counts. The chain couples TRBV12-3 or TRBV12-4 to TRBJ1-2; no reliable D call. This CDR3 contains 13 residues. V lost 0 bases, J lost 8 bases, and 10 bases lay in between. The CDR3 protein is CASSLAFAAGYTF. The CDR3 coding sequence is TGTGCCAGCAGTTTAGCATTCGCAGCGGGCTACACCTTC.

The rearrangement links TRBV4-3 to TRBJ2-1; 8 bases agree with TRBD2. This CDR3 is 16 amino acids long. V gave up 2 bases and J gave up 4 bases; unmatched junction bases: 7. Germline CDR1 is LGHNA and CDR2 is YSLEER. CDR3 protein: CASSQKAGVGYNEQFF. The CDR3, as DNA: TGCGCCAGCAGCCAAAAAGCGGGAGTGGGGTACAATGAGCAGTTCTTC.

This clonotype was counted ten times or more. The chain employs TRBV23-1 and TRBJ2-5; the D is unclear. TRBV23-1 is an open reading frame, and its role is uncertain. V was trimmed by 2 bases and J by 5 bases, leaving 15 bases between them. The length of the CDR3 is 15 residues. CDR3 coding DNA: TGCGCCAGCAGTCAACCGAGACACGGGTGCGAGACCCAGTACTTC. Residues: CASSQPRHGCETQYF.

This clonotype was seen repeatedly, ten times or more. The J gene is TRBJ1-1, the V gene TRBV12-3 or TRBV12-4; 11 bases match TRBD1. The CDR3 extends over 14 amino acids. The ends lost 5 bases at V and 5 bases at J; junction bases unmatched: 4. As DNA, the CDR3 is TGTGCCAGCAGTCCGGGGACAGGGGGGACTGAAGCTTTCTTT. Encoded protein: CASSPGTGGTEAFF.

This clonotype has a count of ten or more. The chain joins TRBV20-1 to TRBJ2-1; 12 positions agree with TRBD2. CDR3 length: 17 residues. Losses at the gene ends were 3 bases for V and 4 bases for J; bases not matched to a gene: 10. Germline CDR1 DFQATT, CDR2 SNEGSKA (reference sequence). CDR3 protein: CSARRLAGENSYNEQFF. For the CDR3, the DNA is TGCAGTGCTAGGCGACTAGCGGGAGAGAACTCTTACAATGAGCAGTTCTTC.

This clonotype was seen repeatedly, ten times or more. The DNA for the CDR3 is TGTGCCAGCAGCCCAGGACTAGCGGCGAGAAATACGCAGTATTTT. Translation gives CASSPGLAARNTQYF. The chain carries TRBV7-9 and TRBJ2-3; 10 nucleotides line up with TRBD2. Trimming at V came to 5 bases and at J to 7 bases, leaving 9 bases not matched to a gene. The CDR3 runs to 15 residues. CDR1 and CDR2 from the germline V gene are SEHNR and FQNEAQ (reference sequence).

This clonotype was picked up many times. The chain is built from TRBV11-2 and TRBJ2-3; D remains ambiguous. The CDR3 has 13 amino acids. V was clipped by 8 bases and J by 5 bases, with 14 bases between them. Germline CDR1 reads SGHAT; CDR2 reads FQNNGV. This CDR3 is CASPSSSGDTQYF. The CDR3 DNA is TGTGCCAGCCCCAGCTCCTCAGGAGATACGCAGTATTTT.

This clonotype was detected only a few times. The J gene is TRBJ2-3, the V gene TRBV30; D ambiguous. The germline gives CDR1 GTSNPN, CDR2 SVGIG (reference sequence). V shed 1 base and J shed 5 bases, with 7 bases lying between them. The CDR3 runs to 12 residues. Here the CDR3 DNA reads TGTGCCTGGAGTGGGACCAGAGATACGCAGTATTTT. It encodes CAWSGTRDTQYF.

In its sample, this clonotype was seen many times. The gene calls are TRBV7-2 and TRBJ2-5; 9 positions match TRBD2. V shed 1 base and J 2 bases; nucleotides not matched to a gene: 5. The CDR3 contains 16 residues. CDR1 is SGHTA and CDR2 is FQGNSA in the germline V gene. CDR3 coding DNA: TGTGCCAGCAGCTTAGGGCCGACTAGCGGACAAGAGACCCAGTACTTC. This gives the protein CASSLGPTSGQETQYF. The entire variable domain, with the rest obtained from reference TRBV7-2 and TRBJ2-5, is as follows: GAGVSQSPSNKVTEKGKDVELRCDPISGHTALYWYRQSLGQGLEFLIYFQGNSAPDKSGLPSDRFSAERTGGSVSTLTIQRTQQEDSAVYLCASSLGPTSGQETQYFGPGTRLLVL.

This clonotype was counted many times. This chain links TRBV4-1 with TRBJ2-3; TRBD2 aligns across 12 bases. This CDR3 comprises 19 residues. J lost 0 bases, V lost 2 bases, and 9 bases had no gene match. Germline values: CDR1 MGHRA, CDR2 YSYEKL. CDR3 nucleotides: TGCGCCAGCAGCCAAAGACTAGCGGGAGTAGGTCTGAGCACAGATACGCAGTATTTT. Amino acids: CASSQRLAGVGLSTDTQYF.

This clonotype showed up many times. The chain carries TRBV29-1 and TRBJ2-3, with 11 bases lining up with TRBD1. The CDR3 is 12 amino acids. Germline lookup yields CDR1 SQVTM and CDR2 ANQGSEA. The CDR3, as DNA: TGCAGTCACGGGACAGGGGGAGATACGCAGTATTTT. Translation: CSHGTGGDTQYF.

As concerns this clonotype: A much larger clone differs by one base, so this may be a read error. V is TRBV27 and J is TRBJ2-5; D may be TRBD1 (6 bases). The V gene's germline CDR1 is MNHEY and CDR2 SMNVEV (reference sequence). There are 13 residues in the CDR3. In DNA form, the CDR3 reads TGTGTCAGCAGTTTACAGGGACAAGAGACCCAGTACTTC. As protein: CVSSLQGQETQYF.

The sample holds many counts of this clonotype. This sequence joins TRBV5-1 and TRBJ2-2, with TRBD1 as a possible D gene (5 bases). In germline, CDR1 is SGHRS, CDR2 YFSETQ. Trimming stripped 3 bases from V and 0 bases from J, with 6 bases between. The CDR3 consists of 14 residues. The CDR3 nucleotides read TGCGCCAGCAGCTCGGACACGAACACCGGGGAGCTGTTTTTT. The encoded protein is CASSSDTNTGELFF.

This clonotype has ten or more counts. The rearrangement links TRBV30 to TRBJ1-1, with D possibly matching TRBD1 (6 bases). Trimming removed 0 bases from V and 8 bases from J, with 13 bases in between. The CDR3 loop spans 13 amino acids. Per germline, CDR1 GTSNPN and CDR2 SVGIG (reference sequence). The CDR3, as DNA: TGTGCCTGGAGTGTAGGGGACATGAGAGAAGCTTTCTTT. It codes for CAWSVGDMREAFF.

This clonotype was picked up many times. This chain links TRBV5-1 with TRBJ1-2; D remains unclear. CDR3 length: 14 residues. V gave up 5 bases and J gave up 7 bases, with 18 bases separating them. Germline CDR1 SGHRS, CDR2 YFSETQ. CDR3 sequence (DNA): TGCGCCAGCAGAAAGGTTCAAAATTTGAGTGGCTACACCTTC. It encodes CASRKVQNLSGYTF.

At least ten counts were recorded for this clonotype. The chain combines TRBV12-3 or TRBV12-4 with TRBJ1-1, with D perhaps matching TRBD1 (5 bases). The germline V and J ends were trimmed by 5 bases and 2 bases, with 12 bases remaining between them. The CDR3 has 14 amino acids. Here the CDR3 DNA reads TGTGCCAGCAGTCCTACGACAGTTAACACTGAAGCTTTCTTT. The encoded protein is CASSPTTVNTEAFF.

This clonotype was seen many times. The chain uses TRBV7-2 and TRBJ2-1, with 13 bases aligning to TRBD2. Per germline, CDR1 SGHTA and CDR2 FQGNSA. The CDR3 consists of 17 residues. J gave up 6 bases and V 1 base, and 6 bases lay outside the gene matches. This CDR3 is CASSLGGTSGRANEQFF. The CDR3 nucleotides are TGTGCCAGCAGCTTAGGGGGAACTAGCGGGAGGGCCAATGAGCAGTTCTTC.

V and J are TRBV2 and TRBJ2-1; unclear D gene. Trimming left V 6 bases short and J 8 bases short, with 5 bases between. This CDR3 is built from 10 residues. Germline V gene sequence: CDR1 SNHLY, CDR2 FYNNEI. CDR3 region: CASRGYEQFF. The CDR3 DNA sequence: TGTGCCAGCAGGGGTTATGAGCAGTTCTTC.

In this sample, this clonotype turned up many times. Here the CDR3 DNA reads TGTGCCAGCAGTTTCCCGGGACAGGGCTATGGCTACACCTTC. It is translated as CASSFPGQGYGYTF. The J gene is TRBJ1-2, the V gene TRBV28, with 9 bases lining up with TRBD1. V lost 3 bases and J lost 4; bases outside the gene matches: 3. CDR3 size: 14 residues. CDR1 MDHEN and CDR2 SYDVKM come from the germline V gene.

This clonotype has more than one count but fewer than ten. The gene calls are TRBV11-2 and TRBJ1-2; D unresolved. Germline loops: CDR1 SGHAT, CDR2 FQNNGV. The ends were cut back, 5 bases at V and 6 bases at J, with 13 bases in the middle. The CDR3 is 13 residues long. The CDR3 DNA follows: TGTGCCAGCAGCCCCCCGCGGGTTCATGGCTACACCTTC. The encoded protein is CASSPPRVHGYTF. The whole variable domain, remainder taken from reference TRBV11-2 and TRBJ1-2, is EAGVAQSPRYKIIEKRQSVAFWCNPISGHATLYWYQQILGQGPKLLIQFQNNGVVDDSQLPKDRFSAERLKGVDSTLKIQPAKLEDSAVYLCASSPPRVHGYTFGSGTRLTVV.